These 22 T cell receptor beta chains originate from one sample sequenced in a study of cytomegalovirus exposure and HLA in healthy donors. The PCR made use of 60 Vbeta and 13 Jbeta primers. TCRdb keeps only in-frame clones here, not all; method: immunoSEQ multiplex PCR. The sample includes 100,000 to 150,000 clones, 60% to 85% of them seen just once. The sample taken for sequencing was PBMCs. Receptor source: a middle-aged woman in good health and CMV-seronegative.

Of note for this clone: Germline is not matched at one junction end, which may reflect a read error. The chain employs TRBV5-1 and TRBJ2-4; TRBD2 matches at 12 bases. This CDR3 has 18 residues. Germline values: CDR1 SGHRS, CDR2 YFSETQ. The CDR3 DNA sequence: TGCGCCAGCAGCTTGGGGCTAGCGGGGGGGCTGACCAAAAACAGTCAGTACTTC. Encoded protein: CASSLGLAGGLTKNSQYF.

The rearrangement links TRBV6-1 to TRBJ2-6, with 7 bases lining up with TRBD2. The germline V gene encodes CDR1 MNHNS and CDR2 SASEGT. The CDR3 contains 19 residues. Trimming took 2 bases from V and 4 from J; bases not matched to a gene: 14. CDR3 DNA: TGTGCCAGCAGTGAACCCCCGGCGGCGGGAGTATGGGGGGCCAACGTCCTGACTTTC. This codes for CASSEPPAAGVWGANVLTF.

This rearrangement joins TRBV30 to TRBJ1-6; D unresolved. V was pared by 8 bases and J by 5 bases, with 13 bases between. Germline V lookup: CDR1 GTSNPN, CDR2 SVGIG (reference sequence). The CDR3 is made up of 13 amino acids. The CDR3 here is CARGEQHNSPLHF. DNA of the CDR3: TGTGCCCGCGGGGAGCAGCATAATTCACCCCTCCACTTT. The full variable domain, rest sourced from reference TRBV30 and TRBJ1-6, is SQTIHQWPATLVQPVGSPLSLECTVEGTSNPNLYWYRQAAGRGLQLLFYSVGIGQISSEVPQNLSASRPQDRQFILSSKKLLLSDSGFYLCARGEQHNSPLHFGNGTRLTVT.

This clone appeared a few times. V gene TRBV5-5 combines with J gene TRBJ2-2; 13 bases align to TRBD2. CDR3 size: 15 residues. Germline values: CDR1 SGHKS, CDR2 YYEKEE (reference sequence). J was trimmed by 7 bases and V by 9 bases; bases with no gene match: 9. CDR3 protein: CANALLAGGIGELFF. In DNA form, the CDR3 reads TGTGCCAACGCCCTACTAGCGGGGGGGATCGGGGAGCTGTTTTTT. The full variable domain, in which reference TRBV5-5 and TRBJ2-2 provide the parts outside the CDR3, is DAGVTQSPTHLIKTRGQQVTLRCSPISGHKSVSWYQQVLGQGPQFIFQYYEKEERGRGNFPDRFSARQFPNYSSELNVNALLLGDSALYLCANALLAGGIGELFFGEGSRLTVL.

This sequence joins TRBV11-3 and TRBJ2-7, with a weak D call TRBD1 (5 bases). Germline CDR1 reads SGHNT; CDR2 reads YENEEA. V was cut by 1 base and J by 2 bases, with 12 bases left in between. The CDR3 is 15 residues long. CDR3 coding DNA: TGTGCCAGCAGCTTAGCCCCAGGGATACCCTACGAGCAGTACTTC. It encodes CASSLAPGIPYEQYF.

The rearrangement uses TRBV19 and TRBJ1-5; 7 bases agree with TRBD1. Germline-derived CDR1 and CDR2 are LNHDA and SQIVND (reference sequence). There are 16 residues in the CDR3. The J segment lost 5 bases and the V segment lost 5 bases, leaving 12 bases of the junction unmatched. The CDR3 spells CASSSDREALDQPQHF. The CDR3 DNA reads as TGTGCCAGTAGTTCTGACAGGGAGGCCCTGGATCAGCCCCAGCATTTT. Combining the CDR3 with reference TRBV19 and TRBJ1-5 gives the whole variable domain DGGITQSPKYLFRKEGQNVTLSCEQNLNHDAMYWYRQDPGQGLRLIYYSQIVNDFQKGDIAEGYSVSREKKESFPLTVTSAQKNPTAFYLCASSSDREALDQPQHFGDGTRLSIL.

The gene calls are TRBV28 and TRBJ2-2; 8 positions agree with TRBD2. The CDR3 is 18 amino acids. The V and J ends lost 5 bases and 1 base, in that order; junction bases with no gene match: 12. Germline lookup yields CDR1 MDHEN and CDR2 SYDVKM. CDR3 residues: CASSIHSGGIVNTGELFF. DNA of the CDR3: TGTGCCAGCAGTATACACAGCGGGGGCATAGTGAACACCGGGGAGCTGTTTTTT. Together with reference TRBV28 and TRBJ2-2, the CDR3 gives the full variable domain: DVKVTQSSRYLVKRTGEKVFLECVQDMDHENMFWYRQDPGLGLRLIYFSYDVKMKEKGDIPEGYSVSREKKERFSLILESASTNQTSMYLCASSIHSGGIVNTGELFFGEGSRLTVL.

Notes on this clone: The junction does not match germline at one end; this may be a read error. V gene TRBV4-1 combines with J gene TRBJ2-6; D possibly corresponds to TRBD1 (5 bases). The CDR3 consists of 15 residues. Germline CDR1 and CDR2: MGHRA and YSYEKL. CDR3 in amino acids: CASSQEGSGANGLTF. CDR3 bases: TGCGCCAGCAGCCAAGAAGGTTCTGGGGCCAACGGCCTGACTTTC.

This chain uses TRBV7-2 with TRBJ2-3; D is undetermined. The germline V gene encodes CDR1 SGHTA and CDR2 FQGNSA. The CDR3 is made up of 12 amino acids. Trimming removed 3 bases from V and 4 bases from J, with 5 bases in between. CDR3 coding DNA: TGTGCCAGCAGCTTCTACGCAGATACGCAGTATTTT. It codes for CASSFYADTQYF.

The chain is built from TRBV6-5 and TRBJ2-5, with a tentative D call TRBD2 (7 bases). Per germline, CDR1 MNHEY and CDR2 SVGAGI. V dropped 2 bases and J dropped 4 bases, with 17 bases sitting between them. The CDR3 loop spans 16 amino acids. CDR3 protein: CASSYEGRGIRETQYF. The CDR3 DNA is TGTGCCAGCAGTTACGAAGGGAGGGGGATTAGAGAGACCCAGTACTTC.

This clone was seen a handful of times. Written as DNA, the CDR3 is TGTGCCAGTAGTTCCACCCCTGGCGGGAGCGCCTCCCAAAATGAGCAGTTCTTC. Amino acids: CASSSTPGGSASQNEQFF. The rearrangement joins TRBV19 to TRBJ2-1; TRBD2 matches 7 bases. The length of the CDR3 is 18 residues. Germline V gene data show CDR1 as LNHDA and CDR2 as SQIVND (reference sequence). V shed 5 bases, J shed 7 bases, and the junction held 20 bases outside the gene matches.

The chain recombines TRBV15 with TRBJ2-5; 7 bases map to TRBD1. The CDR3 has 16 residues. Germline assignment: CDR1 LNHNV and CDR2 YYDKDF (reference sequence). V lost 8 bases to trimming and J lost 5 bases; unmatched junction nucleotides: 17. The CDR3 coding sequence is TGTGCCACCCAGGGACAGCTAGGAAGCGCCCAGGAGACCCAGTACTTC. Its translation is CATQGQLGSAQETQYF.

V and J are TRBV5-1 and TRBJ2-3; 10 bases line up with TRBD2. The CDR3 is 16 residues long. Germline V gene data show CDR1 as SGHRS and CDR2 as YFSETQ. Trimming removed 3 bases from V and 4 bases from J; junction bases left unmatched: 8. The CDR3 protein is CASSYFERGGPDTQYF. CDR3 nucleotide sequence: TGCGCCAGCAGCTATTTCGAGCGGGGGGGCCCAGATACGCAGTATTTT.

This clone was observed once. The rearrangement links TRBV15 to TRBJ2-5; D remains ambiguous. CDR3 length: 17 residues. Looked up from germline, CDR1 is LNHNV and CDR2 is YYDKDF (reference sequence). Trimming left V 0 bases short and J 5 bases short, with 19 bases between. CDR3 in DNA: TGTGCCACCAGCAGAGATTACGGGTCCCCGTCCGAGGAGACCCAGTACTTC. Encoded protein: CATSRDYGSPSEETQYF.

The chain links TRBV5-5 to TRBJ1-3, with 8 bases identical to TRBD1. CDR1 and CDR2 (germline): SGHKS, YYEKEE (reference sequence). There are 16 residues in the CDR3. The junction had 8 bases not matched to a gene; V was cut back by 4 bases and J by 2 bases. This CDR3 is CASSPLDRVTGNTIYF. In nucleotides, the CDR3 is TGTGCCAGCAGCCCCCTGGACAGGGTAACTGGAAACACCATATATTTT.

CDR3 sequence: CASTPDRGWMGETQYF. The CDR3 DNA reads TGTGCCAGCACACCGGACCGGGGATGGATGGGAGAGACCCAGTACTTC. The V and J genes are TRBV28 and TRBJ2-5; a weak D match, TRBD2 (5 bases). Trimming stripped 7 bases from V and 4 bases from J, with 22 bases between. The length of the CDR3 is 16 residues. Germline lookup yields CDR1 MDHEN and CDR2 SYDVKM.

This chain uses TRBV27 with TRBJ2-1; D call uncertain. Deletions cut 5 bases from V and 4 bases from J, with 9 bases between. CDR1 is MNHEY and CDR2 is SMNVEV in the germline V gene (reference sequence). The CDR3 loop spans 13 amino acids. The CDR3 nucleotides are TGTGCCAGCAGTGTCACGACTTACAATGAGCAGTTCTTC. This gives the protein CASSVTTYNEQFF.

The chain uses TRBV5-6 and TRBJ2-7; D might be TRBD1 (6 bases). Germline V gene sequence: CDR1 SGHDT, CDR2 YYEEEE. V was trimmed by 3 bases and J by 2 bases, leaving 15 bases between them. The CDR3 length is 15 residues. The DNA for the CDR3 is TGTGCCAGCAGCTCCCCGACAGGACGTGCCTACGAGCAGTACTTC. The encoded protein is CASSSPTGRAYEQYF.

The V call is TRBV9, the J call TRBJ2-2, with no clear D. This CDR3 contains 13 residues. Trimming removed 0 bases from V and 8 bases from J, with 8 bases in between. Germline V lookup: CDR1 SGDLS, CDR2 YYNGEE. CDR3 in DNA: TGTGCCAGCAGCGTAGGGAGCCTGGGGGAGCTGTTTTTT. Its protein is CASSVGSLGELFF. Based on the CDR3 plus reference TRBV9 and TRBJ2-2, the full variable domain is DSGVTQTPKHLITATGQRVTLRCSPRSGDLSVYWYQQSLDQGLQFLIQYYNGEERAKGNILERFSAQQFPDLHSELNLSSLELGDSALYFCASSVGSLGELFFGEGSRLTVL.

The J gene is TRBJ1-1, the V gene TRBV28; tentatively, D is TRBD1 (6 bases). CDR3 length equals 14 residues. Between the trimmed V and J ends, which lost 5 bases and 11 bases, there was a span of 21 bases. Germline CDR1 reads MDHEN; CDR2 reads SYDVKM. CDR3 bases: TGTGCCAGCAGTCTGGCGGGGGCTAAGGTGGCCGCTTTCTTT. Residues: CASSLAGAKVAAFF.

The rearrangement links TRBV7-9 to TRBJ1-2; D ambiguous. This CDR3 contains 12 residues. With 5 bases removed from V and 8 bases from J, the gap between germline ends came to 12 bases. From germline, CDR1 is SEHNR and CDR2 FQNEAQ (reference sequence). Here the CDR3 reads CASSPQTAGYTF. The DNA for the CDR3 is TGTGCCAGCAGCCCCCAGACTGCCGGCTACACCTTC.

The chain links TRBV28 to TRBJ1-2, with 7 bases identical to TRBD1. Germline CDR1 reads MDHEN; CDR2 reads SYDVKM. The CDR3 is made up of 13 amino acids. Unmatched junction bases numbered 7, after V lost 6 bases and J lost 6 bases. CDR3 loop: CASSQTGVDGYTF. CDR3 nucleotide sequence: TGTGCCAGCAGCCAAACAGGGGTGGATGGCTACACCTTC.